This section outlines one TCR beta chain sequence together with its context. The antigen it binds to is not known. Per-base qualities were not stored, and no clone one base away is much larger. Including the terminal cysteine and phenylalanine, the CDR3 comprises 15 residues. The entry retains the CDR3 DNA only, 45 bases that are in frame from base 1. The germline V end is reduced by 4 bases and the J end by 5 bases; junction bases left unmatched: 5. CDR1 and CDR2 are read off the germline V gene as SGHTA and FQGNSA. The receptor library was made with the immunoSEQ multiplex PCR assay. A mixture of 60 forward primers for TCR Vbeta segments and 13 reverse primers for TCR Jbeta segments was used in the multiplex PCR. The CDR3 region of rearranged TCR beta genes was amplified from genomic DNA by a multiplex PCR assay. The Illumina HiSeq System was used to sequence the amplified TCR beta libraries as 87-base-pair reads. Regarding the original processing steps: Across the roughly 700 repertoires, a later analysis counted 75 million to 90 million unique TCR beta chains, around 11 million of which were shared by at least two donors. A nearest-neighbor algorithm error-corrected the raw reads and collapsed the reads into unique sequences, merging closely related sequences to remove PCR and sequencing errors. CDR3 sequences were aligned to IMGT reference sequences to assign V, D and J gene segments. For a sequence to be retained, at least a six-nucleotide match to both a V gene segment and a J gene segment was required. Rearrangements were called productive when the CDR3 lacked stop codons and stayed in frame with V and J; all others were non-productive. Following IMGT convention, CDR3 was defined as the stretch from the second conserved V-encoded cysteine to the conserved J-encoded phenylalanine. The earlier analysis of roughly 590 of the donors excluded sequences that lacked an unambiguous match to a single V gene segment. An earlier analysis of roughly 590 of the donors called V segments functional above 56.7% productive rearrangements and segregating when the between-donor standard deviation exceeded 5%. A statistical classification framework was built to diagnose cytomegalovirus status from the catalog of TCR beta chain sequences. V and J gene assignment, in a later analysis, came from comparing TCR nucleotide sequences with IMGT/GENE-DB human TR gene sequences. In a later analysis, CDR3 sequences and most-parsimonious VDJ recombination scenarios were assigned using the TCRdist pipeline. In a later analysis, every TCR beta chain was defined by the combination of its CDR3 amino acid sequence and its V-gene family, and reads without a unique V-gene family were dropped. To address suspected cross-contamination and a sequencing artifact, a later analysis removed 450 to 700 highly shared, low-generation-probability nucleotide sequences. In a later analysis, a clonal expansion index was calculated for each public chain from normalized within-repertoire ranks of inferred template counts. A later analysis computed generation probabilities with a VDJ recombination model fitted to out-of-frame rearrangements, and checked the results against IGoR. In a later analysis, hypergeometric tests were used to score TCR-TCR, TCR-HLA and TCR-CMV co-occurrence, with a repertoire-size bias correction applied to TCR pairs. To estimate false discovery rates, a later analysis permuted the HLA or CMV assignments 20 times. In a later analysis, co-occurring TCRs were grouped with DBSCAN, and TCRdist sequence similarity was added when clustering was performed within HLA-allele-positive subsets. Co-occurrence clustering excluded repertoires with fewer than 30,000 or more than 120,000 public chains, plus five with anomalous nucleotide sharing. The immuneACCESS repertoire file appears here via TCRdb, limited to in-frame rearrangements. These files lack a portion of the clones; in checked studies, under half of the deficit traces to unresolved V genes, and the cause of the others is not known. V, J and clone size are those of that table, while D and trimming were read from the DNA. Across this sample there are roughly 120,000 clones, with about 74% seen only once. 4% to 4.5% of the sample goes to the ten largest clones.

The sample belongs to a study of cytomegalovirus exposure and HLA in healthy donors (dated by TCRdb to about 2017). General notes on the study: In an earlier analysis of approximately 500 of the donors, roughly 300 Gb of sequence data and 120 million or so unique TCR beta sequences from about 179 million T cells were reported. An early release that covered 500 to 800 HLA-typed donors contained 250 to 350 gigabases of sequencing data and tens of millions of unique TCR sequences. Among the approximately 400 genotyped donors, around 81% belonged to the genetic ancestry cluster associated with self-reported Caucasian donors. The study was designed to test whether signatures of past pathogen exposure could be identified by cataloging public T cell receptors. Using immunosequencing, the study profiled T cell repertoires from roughly 650 subjects and related those repertoires to cytomegalovirus serostatus. A separate validation cohort of more than 100 different subjects was used in addition to the approximately 610-subject first cohort. High-throughput TCR immunosequencing, statistical association of individual TCRs with disease status, and machine learning were combined to predict cytomegalovirus infection status. In a later analysis, previously published TCR beta repertoires from several hundred donors were re-analyzed and high-resolution HLA genotyping was added so that TCR occurrence patterns could be studied. In the later analysis, no new phenotypic data were used to find candidate immune exposures; instead, reliance was placed on TCR beta sequences and their occurrence across donors. An earlier analysis of roughly 600 of the donors used high-throughput TCR beta sequencing to judge whether each TCR beta V gene segment behaved as functional or pseudogenic. Donor age, sex, ethnicity and CMV serostatus were collected together with the repertoire data. A later genetic analysis used genome-wide SNP genotypes for about 65% of the roughly 700 donors, treating that subset as a discovery cohort. Every repertoire in the discovery cohort had been generated on one and the same sequencing platform. Class I and class II HLA loci were covered by the typing at four-digit resolution. Typing coverage varied by locus: roughly 620-640 donors for A, B, C, DRB1 and DQB1; approximately 520 for DQA1; about 570 for DPA1; 400 to 480 for DPB1. Four to six DR-DQ haplotypes were handled as single units for association and clustering, since linkage in the cohort was strong. Across 300 to 500 genotyped donors of the cohort, an average of roughly 250,000 unique TCR beta nucleotide sequences per donor were sequenced, and roughly 18% of those sequences were non-productive.

What the research found in general, with its limitations: At a false discovery rate of 0.05, a later analysis linked under 20,000 TCR beta sequences to specific HLA alleles. In an earlier analysis of 587 of the donors, most TCR beta V segments appeared in productive rearrangements about 90% or about 30% of the time, broadly matching IMGT annotations. In a later analysis, HLA-associated TCR beta chains were found to be more clonally expanded and to have lower generation probabilities than equally common non-associated chains. The 87-base-pair reads could not distinguish some IMGT-functional V segments, including TRBV6-2 and TRBV6-3, so those segments were excluded. According to a later analysis, most CMV-associated TCR beta chains appeared to be HLA-restricted, and the HLA associations seemed to be driven largely by CMV exposure. The study gave a list of about 170 TCR beta chains associated with cytomegalovirus. Because HLA typing was missing for some donors at each locus, association tests included only the typed subset. Across donors, most TCR sequences were observed very rarely, whereas some public TCRs were present in many individuals. In vitro tests confirmed that three of the cytomegalovirus-associated TCR beta chains recognize cytomegalovirus antigens. Linkage disequilibrium might explain the correlated functional status among segregating V segments, but an unknown experimental factor could not be excluded. The earlier analysis of 450 to 700 of the donors excluded 15 to 20 rarely observed V segments, including chromosome 9 orphons, because counts were too low. A further reported finding was that TCR beta sequences accurately predicted the HLA-A and HLA-B alleles for most subjects in the first cohort. In this cohort, only TCR beta chains were sequenced, and detectable features were limited by the absence of alpha or paired-chain data. In a later genetic analysis, a missense DCLRE1C variant was associated with V-gene and J-gene trimming of TCR beta chains, and the association was replicated in an independent cohort. When HLA alleles, especially DR and DQ, strongly co-occurred, attributing TCR associations to individual alleles was difficult. A later genetic analysis reported fewer N-insertions in productive TCRs among donors in an Asian-associated ancestry cluster than the approximately 670-donor mean. A group of highly shared sequence variants was considered likely to be a technical artifact of the sequencing pipeline. In a later analysis, several top co-occurrence clusters were reported to appear linked to parvovirus B19, influenza, CMV and Epstein-Barr virus. The classifier was reported to diagnose cytomegalovirus status with high specificity and sensitivity in both the original and validation cohorts. A later analysis found that TCR association rates varied across HLA loci, with DRB1 alleles showing the most associated TCRs and HLA-C alleles the fewest. For the cohort, immune exposure information was limited to CMV serostatus. The presence/absence analyses assumed that sequencing depth was roughly uniform across donors, and that assumption may not be true. The authors suggested that the approach could potentially be generalized to other disease states and immunological phenotypes.

The cohort was made up of hundreds of healthy bone marrow donors. At the time of sampling, every cohort member was nominally healthy, though immune exposures that went unrecorded were likely present. The donor was CMV seropositive and was included in the group of 300 or so seropositive cohort members. A peripheral blood sample was collected from each donor, and TCR beta sequencing was performed on peripheral blood mononuclear cells. The Qiagen DNeasy Blood Extraction Kit was used to extract genomic DNA from the blood cell samples. The rearranged segments are TRBV7-2 and TRBJ2-7, with 13 bases in between that match TRBD2. The sequenced sample consisted of PBMCs. This receptor was obtained from a woman between 45 and 60 years old in good health and CMV-seropositive. The CDR3 sequence is CASSWTSGGENEQYF. The sequenced DNA is TGTGCCAGCAGCTGGACTAGCGGGGGCGAAAACGAGCAGTACTTC.